This T cell receptor beta chain was recovered during a study of T cell repertoires in cytomegalovirus infection. Germline CDR1 and CDR2: SGHVS and FNYEAQ. The ends were cut back, 1 base at V and 0 bases at J, with 10 bases in the middle. The CDR3 spans 15 residues. A single record per CDR3 protein comes from TCRdb applying MiXCR to the reads. This sample has about 920,000 distinct CDR3 sequences, with roughly 30% found just once. A word on this clonotype: As yet, its antigen is unknown.

Sample: cultured CD8+ T cells from PBMCs, taken from culture after CMV antigen stimulation. This chain joins TRBV7-6 and TRBJ2-7; D call uncertain. The TCR originated in a human donor in good health (CMV status not recorded). Some clones in this sample may be carry-over from other donors' samples. In nucleotides, the CDR3 is TGTGCCAGCAGCTTAGGGACGGAAGACTCCTACGAGCAGTACTTC. The encoded protein is CASSLGTEDSYEQYF.